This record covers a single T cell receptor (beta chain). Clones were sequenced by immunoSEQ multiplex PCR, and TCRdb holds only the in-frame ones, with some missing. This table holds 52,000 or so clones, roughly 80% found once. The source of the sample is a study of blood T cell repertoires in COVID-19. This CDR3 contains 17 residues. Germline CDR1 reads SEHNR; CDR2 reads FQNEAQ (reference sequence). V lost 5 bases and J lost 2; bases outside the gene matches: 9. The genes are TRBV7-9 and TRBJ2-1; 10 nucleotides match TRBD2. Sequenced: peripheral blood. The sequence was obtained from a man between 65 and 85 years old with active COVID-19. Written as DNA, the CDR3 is TGTGCCAGCAGCCCGCGCCCTAGCGGGAGTACCTACAATGAGCAGTTCTTC. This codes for CASSPRPSGSTYNEQFF.